This is a list of T cell receptor beta chains from one sample in a study of low-dose radiotherapy and immunotherapy resistance in tumors. TCRdb reanalysed the reads using MiXCR and keeps one entry per CDR3 protein. Of tens of thousands of distinct CDR3 sequences listed, 20% were seen once; the top ten hold more than 10%. Sequenced material: PBMCs, taken after low-dose radiotherapy plus immunotherapy. The receptors were gathered from a female donor with ovarian cancer. CDR3s include the opening cysteine and the closing phenylalanine or tryptophan. The order of the fields is D gene, V gene, J gene, clone size, CDR3 protein, CDR3 DNA. The D gene is left open where the match is weak. A clone size is listed for some rows: how often the clone was seen (once, few, many), or a class if it is expanded.

.	TRBV18	TRBJ2-1	.	CASSPTVNNEQFF	TGTGCCAGCTCACCCACGGTGAACAATGAGCAGTTCTTC
TRBD2	TRBV7-3	TRBJ2-2	many	CASSTGLAGNTGELFF	TGTGCCAGCAGCACCGGACTAGCGGGGAACACCGGGGAGCTGTTTTTT
TRBD1	TRBV28	TRBJ1-4	many	CASSLPGQGQKLFF	TGTGCCAGCAGTTTACCAGGACAGGGACAAAAACTGTTTTTT
.	TRBV6-5	TRBJ2-2	.	CASSYRRLDMGELFF	TGTGCCAGCAGTTACCGACGACTGGACATGGGGGAGCTGTTTTTT
.	TRBV5-6	TRBJ2-1	many	CASSFSTGSLYNEQFF	TGTGCCAGCAGCTTTTCGACAGGATCACTTTACAATGAGCAGTTCTTC
TRBD1	TRBV28	TRBJ2-2	once	CASSSQGAGELFF	TGTGCCAGCAGTTCACAGGGGGCCGGGGAGCTGTTTTTT
TRBD1	TRBV29-1	TRBJ2-1	many	CSVGQGAYNEQFF	TGCAGCGTTGGGCAGGGGGCCTACAATGAGCAGTTCTTC
TRBD2	TRBV2	TRBJ2-3	many	CASPGLVDNTQYF	TGTGCCAGCCCGGGACTAGTTGATAATACGCAGTATTTT
.	TRBV7-9	TRBJ2-5	many	CASSLRVGGLQETQYF	TGTGCCAGCAGCCTAAGAGTCGGGGGCCTCCAAGAGACCCAGTACTTC
.	TRBV2	TRBJ2-5	.	CASSYRFGGETQYF	TGTGCCAGCAGTTACCGCTTCGGAGGGGAGACCCAGTACTTC
TRBD1	TRBV11-1	TRBJ1-1	many	CASSLDRGSTEAFF	TGTGCCAGCAGCTTGGACAGGGGGAGCACTGAAGCTTTCTTT
TRBD2	TRBV7-9	TRBJ2-3	many	CASSLNSGGAGADTQYF	TGTGCCAGCAGCTTAAATTCGGGCGGGGCGGGGGCAGATACGCAGTATTTT
.	TRBV20-1	TRBJ2-1	few	CSAEPNPSDYNEQFF	TGCAGTGCGGAACCTAATCCCAGCGACTACAATGAGCAGTTCTTC
.	TRBV29-1	TRBJ2-2	many	CSVYYPGELFF	TGCAGCGTCTACTATCCAGGGGAGCTGTTTTTT
.	TRBV7-3	TRBJ1-2	many	CASGHGQRNNYGYTF	TGTGCCAGCGGGCACGGCCAGCGCAATAACTATGGCTACACCTTC
TRBD2	TRBV12-3/TRBV12-4	TRBJ2-1	.	CASRGLAGFGERFF	TGTGCCAGTAGGGGACTAGCGGGATTTGGTGAGCGGTTCTTC
TRBD2	TRBV18	TRBJ2-3	many	CASSPLAAPSTDTQYF	TGTGCCAGCTCACCCCTAGCGGCCCCCAGCACAGATACGCAGTATTTT
.	TRBV20-1	TRBJ2-7	many	CSARDRRALGSYEQYF	TGCAGTGCTAGAGATCGGAGAGCCCTAGGCTCCTACGAGCAGTACTTC
.	TRBV4-1	TRBJ1-2	many	CASSQEPAFNYGYTF	TGCGCCAGCAGCCAAGAGCCAGCTTTTAACTATGGCTACACCTTC
.	TRBV11-2	TRBJ2-7	many	CASSQAPVGANSYEQYF	TGTGCCAGCAGCCAAGCCCCGGTGGGGGCGAATTCCTACGAGCAGTACTTC
.	TRBV20-1	TRBJ2-4	many	CSADQLASGNIQYF	TGCAGTGCGGACCAGTTAGCGTCGGGAAACATTCAGTACTTC
.	TRBV10-3	TRBJ2-1	.	CAFMTGTGGEQFF	TGTGCCTTTATGACAGGGACCGGGGGTGAGCAGTTCTTC
.	TRBV2	TRBJ1-6	many	CASSTDIFSPLHF	TGTGCCAGCAGTACCGACATATTTTCACCCCTCCACTTT
.	TRBV3-1	TRBJ2-2	.	CASSRAGTGELFF	TGTGCCAGCAGCCGAGCGGGCACCGGGGAGCTGTTTTTT
TRBD1	TRBV6-2/TRBV6-3	TRBJ2-5	many	CASSEISGQQETQYF	TGTGCCAGCAGTGAAATTTCGGGACAGCAAGAGACCCAGTACTTC
TRBD1	TRBV10-3	TRBJ1-5	many	CAIRGTGGTNQPQHF	TGTGCCATCAGGGGGACAGGGGGAACGAATCAGCCCCAGCATTTT
TRBD1	TRBV29-1	TRBJ1-1	many	CSVFLGGQGQNTEAFF	TGCAGCGTTTTCTTGGGAGGACAGGGTCAGAACACTGAAGCTTTCTTT
TRBD2	TRBV6-6	TRBJ2-1	many	CASGVGGNYNEQFF	TGTGCCAGCGGCGTGGGAGGGAACTACAATGAGCAGTTCTTC